This T cell receptor (beta chain) originates from a study of T cell responses to AZD1222 COVID-19 vaccine (dated by TCRdb to the early 2020s). About the study as a whole: TCR sequencing was performed for about 240 trial participants, of whom approximately 200 were given two doses of AZD1222 and some 25 were given two doses of MenACWY control vaccine. Trial participants were enrolled into age subgroups of 18-55, 56-69 and 70-plus years, which contained about 150, 28 and 57 TCR-sequenced participants, respectively. Study-wide conclusions, independent of this receptor: Reportedly, almost half of the unique spike-specific TCRs recognized epitopes lying outside the regions that are mutated in the B.1.351 and B.1.1.7 variants. Vaccine-associated CD4 TCRs spanned the whole spike protein, with dominant responses in regions 160-218 and 743-854. After two AZD1222 doses, both the breadth and the depth of spike-specific TCRs were significantly higher than at day 0 and than in MenACWY recipients. Most participants were white British and females outnumbered males, and the authors suggested that clonal diversity may have been underestimated. Conclusions about previously exposed vaccinees are limited because only six or seven AZD1222 recipients were SARS-CoV-2 seropositive at baseline. The 56-69-year group was small, and its depth increase did not reach significance, likely because of low power. Because no day 14 peak-response samples were available, repertoires were characterized only after the peak T cell response.

The CDR3 regions of human TCRbeta chains were analyzed by immunosequencing. Concerning the study's data processing: Repertoire TCRs were checked for matches against a reference library of SARS-CoV-2-specific TCRs that had been generated using the MIRA antigen-specificity platform. Breadth meant the fraction of unique TCRs that were SARS-CoV-2-associated, whereas depth meant the fraction of total T cells that were SARS-CoV-2-associated. Using the MIRA data, each spike-specific TCR was assigned both to the spike region to which the TCR was reactive and to a CD4 or CD8 class. Log10-transformed breadth and depth values were compared by one-way ANOVA with Sidak's multiple comparisons tests. TCRdb took this table from immuneACCESS and kept in-frame rearrangements with V and J called. Such tables lack part of the clones; where checked against another copy, unresolved V genes explain under half of the gap, and the rest is unexplained. V and J calls and clone size are those listed in that table; D and trimming were worked out from the DNA. This sample is represented by about 78,000 clones; over 75% of them were singletons. Jointly, the top ten make up about 5.5% of the sample.

Reading the germline V gene gives CDR1 ENHRY and CDR2 SYGVKD. The cysteine opens and the phenylalanine closes a CDR3 of 14 amino acids. Left in the record is the CDR3 DNA by itself, 42 bases read in frame from the first base. V lost 3 bases and J lost 6 bases, and the count of bases not matched to a germline gene is 1. For this clone: The antigen it recognizes is unknown. Base qualities are not provided; no much larger clone lies one nucleotide away.

The time point label, as the study defines it: baseline before first vaccination. Per the publication, the treatment or condition label means: meningococcal conjugate vaccine given as trial control. Samples from vaccinated people were obtained from the UK trials COV001 and COV002, which included a single-blind randomized controlled phase 2/3 trial of AZD1222 (ChAdOx1 nCoV-19) in healthy adults. Trial participant PBMC samples were collected at day 0 and day 28 after the second dose for TCRbeta chain sequencing. The sample was peripheral blood, taken on day 0 of MenACWY control vaccination. The chain links TRBV10-3 with TRBJ1-6, with TRBD1 identical over 8 junction bases. This TCR was recovered from an adult in good health. The DNA sequence follows: TGTGCCATCAGTGACCAGGGGGCTAATTCACCCCTCCACTTT. This codes for CAISDQGANSPLHF.